In its sample, the clone carrying this TCR beta chain was seen many times. Its specificity is not known. The sample originates from a study of identical twins. TCRdb fed the 5' RACE reads into MiXCR, producing one record per CDR3 protein. The sample contains 270,000 or so distinct CDR3 sequences, approximately 8.3% of which appear only once. Findings and limits, study-wide: Conclusions leaned on cross-sectional statistical analysis and did not track the same donors over time.

This CDR3 comprises 13 residues. Trimming removed 3 bases from V and 4 bases from J, with 10 bases in between. Germline lookup yields CDR1 SGDLS and CDR2 YYNGEE. This sample also appeared in a second study, on yellow fever vaccine responses in identical twins.

The TCR comes from a woman under 30 in good health. Sequences were obtained from CD8+ T cells sorted from blood. The gene calls are TRBV9 and TRBJ1-2, with unresolved D. The CDR3 is CASSADGIYGYTF. In DNA form, the CDR3 reads TGTGCCAGCAGCGCAGACGGAATCTATGGCTACACCTTC.